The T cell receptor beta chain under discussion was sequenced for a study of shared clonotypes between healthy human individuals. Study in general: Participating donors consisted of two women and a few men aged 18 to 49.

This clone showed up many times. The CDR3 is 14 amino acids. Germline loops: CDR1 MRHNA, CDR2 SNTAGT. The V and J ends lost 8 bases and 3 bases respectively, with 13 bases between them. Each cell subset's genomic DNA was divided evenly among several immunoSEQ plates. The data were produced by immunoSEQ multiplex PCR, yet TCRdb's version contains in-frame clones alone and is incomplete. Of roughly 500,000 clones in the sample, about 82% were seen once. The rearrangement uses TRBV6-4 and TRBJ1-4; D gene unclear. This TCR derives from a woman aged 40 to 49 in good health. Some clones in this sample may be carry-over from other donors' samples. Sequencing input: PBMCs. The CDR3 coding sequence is TGTGCCAGCGGTAGCGGGCGGCCTAATGAAAAACTGTTTTTT. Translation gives CASGSGRPNEKLFF.